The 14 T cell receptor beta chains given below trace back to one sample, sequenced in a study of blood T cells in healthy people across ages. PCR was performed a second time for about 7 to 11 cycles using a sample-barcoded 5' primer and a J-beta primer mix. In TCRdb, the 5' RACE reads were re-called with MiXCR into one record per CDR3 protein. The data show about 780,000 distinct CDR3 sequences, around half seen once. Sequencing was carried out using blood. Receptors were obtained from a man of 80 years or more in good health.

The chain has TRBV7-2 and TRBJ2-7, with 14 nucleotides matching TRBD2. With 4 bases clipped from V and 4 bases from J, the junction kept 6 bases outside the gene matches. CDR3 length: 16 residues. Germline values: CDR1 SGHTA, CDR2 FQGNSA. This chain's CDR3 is CASSSGTSGSIYEQYF. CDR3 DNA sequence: TGTGCCAGCAGCTCCGGGACTAGCGGGAGTATTTACGAGCAGTACTTC.

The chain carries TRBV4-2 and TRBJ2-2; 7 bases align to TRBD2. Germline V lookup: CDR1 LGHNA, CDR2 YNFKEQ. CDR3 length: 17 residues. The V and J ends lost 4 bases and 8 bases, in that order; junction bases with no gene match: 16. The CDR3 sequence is CASSRGSGRERSGELFF. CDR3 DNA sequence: TGTGCCAGCAGCCGGGGCTCGGGGCGGGAGAGGTCGGGGGAGCTGTTTTTT.

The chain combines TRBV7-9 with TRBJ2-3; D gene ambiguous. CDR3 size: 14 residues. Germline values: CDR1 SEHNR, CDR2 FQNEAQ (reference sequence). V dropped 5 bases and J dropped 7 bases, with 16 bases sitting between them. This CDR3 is CASSPRRSRHTQYF. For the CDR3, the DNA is TGTGCCAGCAGCCCGAGACGGTCTCGACATACGCAGTATTTT.

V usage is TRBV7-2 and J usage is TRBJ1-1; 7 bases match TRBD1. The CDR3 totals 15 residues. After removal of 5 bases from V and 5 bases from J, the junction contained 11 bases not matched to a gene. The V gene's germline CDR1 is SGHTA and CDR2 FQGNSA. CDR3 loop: CASSRSGTEVTEAFF. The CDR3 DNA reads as TGTGCCAGCAGCCGTTCCGGGACAGAGGTTACTGAAGCTTTCTTT.

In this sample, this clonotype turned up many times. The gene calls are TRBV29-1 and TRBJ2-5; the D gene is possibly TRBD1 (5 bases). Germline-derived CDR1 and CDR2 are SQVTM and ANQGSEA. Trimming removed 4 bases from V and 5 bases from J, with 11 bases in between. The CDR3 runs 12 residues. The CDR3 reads CSVVMGPETQYF. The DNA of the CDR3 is TGCAGCGTTGTTATGGGGCCGGAGACCCAGTACTTC.

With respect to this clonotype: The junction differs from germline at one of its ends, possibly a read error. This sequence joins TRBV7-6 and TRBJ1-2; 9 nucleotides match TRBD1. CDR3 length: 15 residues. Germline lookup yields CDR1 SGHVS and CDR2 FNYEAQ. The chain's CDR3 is CASSPRDRVDYGYIF. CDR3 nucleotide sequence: TGTGCCAGCAGCCCCCGGGACAGGGTGGACTATGGCTACATCTTC.

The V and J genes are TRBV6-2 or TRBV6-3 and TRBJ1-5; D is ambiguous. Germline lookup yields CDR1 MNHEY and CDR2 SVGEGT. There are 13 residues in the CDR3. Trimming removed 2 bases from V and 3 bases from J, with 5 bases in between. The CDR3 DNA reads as TGTGCCAGCAGTTACCAGTCCAATCAGCCCCAGCATTTT. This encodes CASSYQSNQPQHF.

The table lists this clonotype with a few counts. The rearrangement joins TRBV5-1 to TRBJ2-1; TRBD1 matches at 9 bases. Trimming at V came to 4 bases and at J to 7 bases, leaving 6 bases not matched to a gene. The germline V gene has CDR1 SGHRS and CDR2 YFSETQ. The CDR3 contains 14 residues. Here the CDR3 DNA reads TGCGCCAGCAGCCCCCTGACAGGGGGGAATGAGCAGTTCTTC. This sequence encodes CASSPLTGGNEQFF.

CDR3 amino acids: CAWVKNLRDRGAQYF. The DNA for the CDR3 is TGTGCCTGGGTCAAAAATCTCCGGGACAGGGGTGCCCAGTACTTC. V and J are TRBV30 and TRBJ2-5, with TRBD1 identical over 10 bases. CDR3 length: 15 amino acids. The ends lost 5 bases at V and 9 bases at J; junction bases unmatched: 15. Germline V gives CDR1 GTSNPN, CDR2 SVGIG (reference sequence).

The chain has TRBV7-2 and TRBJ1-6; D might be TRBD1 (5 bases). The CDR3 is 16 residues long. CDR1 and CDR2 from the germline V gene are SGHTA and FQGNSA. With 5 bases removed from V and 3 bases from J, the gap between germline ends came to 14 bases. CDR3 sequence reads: CASSPRSGGYNSPLHF. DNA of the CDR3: TGTGCCAGCAGCCCCCGGTCGGGGGGCTATAATTCACCCCTCCACTTT.

In DNA, the CDR3 is TGTGCCAGCAGCTTAGCGGTGGACGGATACGAGAACATTCAGTACTTC. Translation: CASSLAVDGYENIQYF. The V gene is TRBV11-1, the J gene TRBJ2-7; D unresolved. The J call is doubtful: the DNA matches TRBJ2-4 better. This CDR3 comprises 16 residues. Germline-derived CDR1 and CDR2 are SGHAT and FQDESV (reference sequence).

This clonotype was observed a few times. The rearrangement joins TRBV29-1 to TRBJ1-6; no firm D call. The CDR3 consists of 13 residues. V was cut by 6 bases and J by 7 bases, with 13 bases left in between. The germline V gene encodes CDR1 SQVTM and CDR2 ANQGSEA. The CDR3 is CSVGVAGNSPLHF. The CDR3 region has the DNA TGCAGCGTCGGGGTCGCGGGAAATTCACCCCTCCACTTT.

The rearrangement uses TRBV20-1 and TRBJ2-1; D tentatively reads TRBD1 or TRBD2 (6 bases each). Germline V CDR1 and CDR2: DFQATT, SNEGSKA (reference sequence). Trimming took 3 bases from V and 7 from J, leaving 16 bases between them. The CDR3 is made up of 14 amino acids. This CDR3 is CSASGGGWGNEQFF. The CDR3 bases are TGCAGTGCTAGCGGGGGCGGTTGGGGGAATGAGCAGTTCTTC.

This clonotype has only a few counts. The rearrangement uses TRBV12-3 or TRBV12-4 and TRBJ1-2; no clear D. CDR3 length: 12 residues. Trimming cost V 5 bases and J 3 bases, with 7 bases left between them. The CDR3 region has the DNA TGTGCCAGCAGTAAAAGGGACTATGGCTACACCTTC. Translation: CASSKRDYGYTF.